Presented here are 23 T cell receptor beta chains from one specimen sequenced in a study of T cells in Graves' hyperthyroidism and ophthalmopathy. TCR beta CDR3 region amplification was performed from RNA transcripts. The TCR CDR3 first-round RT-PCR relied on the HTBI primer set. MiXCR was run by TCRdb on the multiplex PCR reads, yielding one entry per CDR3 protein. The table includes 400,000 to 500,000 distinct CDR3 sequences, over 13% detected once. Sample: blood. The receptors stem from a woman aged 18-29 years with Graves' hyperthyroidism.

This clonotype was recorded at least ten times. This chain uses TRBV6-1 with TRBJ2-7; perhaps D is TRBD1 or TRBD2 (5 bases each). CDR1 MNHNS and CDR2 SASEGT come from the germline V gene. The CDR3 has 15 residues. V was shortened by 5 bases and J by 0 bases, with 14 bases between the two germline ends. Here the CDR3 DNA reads TGTGCCAGCAGTTCGGGACCGGCTTACTCCTACGAGCAGTACGTC. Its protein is CASSSGPAYSYEQYV.

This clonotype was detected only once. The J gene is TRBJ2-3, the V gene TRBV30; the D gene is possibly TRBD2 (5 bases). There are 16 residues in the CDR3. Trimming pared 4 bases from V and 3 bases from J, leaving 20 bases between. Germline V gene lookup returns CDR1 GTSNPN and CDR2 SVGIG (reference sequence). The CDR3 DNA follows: TGTGCCTGGACTAATCGTTCGGGGAGTAAGACAGATACGCAGTATTTT. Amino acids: CAWTNRSGSKTDTQYF.

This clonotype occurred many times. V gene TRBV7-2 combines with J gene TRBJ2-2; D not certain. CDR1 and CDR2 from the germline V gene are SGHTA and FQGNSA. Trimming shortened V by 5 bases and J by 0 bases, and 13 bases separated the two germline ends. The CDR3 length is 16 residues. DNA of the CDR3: TGTGCCAGCAGCCGTAAAGTGGCCACGAACACCGGGGAGCTGTTTTTT. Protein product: CASSRKVATNTGELFF.

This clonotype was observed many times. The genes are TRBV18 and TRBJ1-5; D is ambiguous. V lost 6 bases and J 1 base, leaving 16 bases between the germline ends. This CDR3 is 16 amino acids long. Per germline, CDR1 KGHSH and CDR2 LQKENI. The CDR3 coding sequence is TGTGCCAGCTCGAGCCTGAACCTGGGGAGCAATCAGCCCCAGCATTTT. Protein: CASSSLNLGSNQPQHF. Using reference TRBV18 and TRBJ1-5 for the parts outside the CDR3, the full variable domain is NAGVMQNPRHLVRRRGQEARLRCSPMKGHSHVYWYRQLPEEGLKFMVYLQKENIIDESGMPKERFSAEFPKEGPSILRIQQVVRGDSAAYFCASSSLNLGSNQPQHFGDGTRLSIL.

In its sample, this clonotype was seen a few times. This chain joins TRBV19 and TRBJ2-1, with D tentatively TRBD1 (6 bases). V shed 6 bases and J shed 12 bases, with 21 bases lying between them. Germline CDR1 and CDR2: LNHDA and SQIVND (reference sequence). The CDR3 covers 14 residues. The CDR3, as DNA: TGTGCCAGTAGGGCCGGGACATGGGCAACTGGGCAGTTCTTC. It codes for CASRAGTWATGQFF.

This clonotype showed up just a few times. CDR3 sequence: CASSYRGTSAGTDTQYF. CDR3 nucleotides: TGTGCCAGCAGTTACCGAGGGACTTCGGCGGGCACAGATACGCAGTATTTT. The V gene is TRBV6-6, the J gene TRBJ2-3; possible D gene TRBD2, 6 bases. The CDR3 length is 17 residues. Trimming cost V 2 bases and J 1 base, with 16 bases left between them. The germline V gene encodes CDR1 MNHNY and CDR2 SVGAGI (reference sequence).

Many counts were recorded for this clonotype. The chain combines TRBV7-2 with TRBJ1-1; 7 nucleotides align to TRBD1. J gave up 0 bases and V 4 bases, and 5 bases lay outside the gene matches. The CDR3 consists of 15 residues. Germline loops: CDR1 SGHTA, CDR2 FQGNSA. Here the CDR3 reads CASSSPTGLNTEAFF. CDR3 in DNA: TGTGCCAGCAGCTCGCCGACAGGGTTGAACACTGAAGCTTTCTTT.

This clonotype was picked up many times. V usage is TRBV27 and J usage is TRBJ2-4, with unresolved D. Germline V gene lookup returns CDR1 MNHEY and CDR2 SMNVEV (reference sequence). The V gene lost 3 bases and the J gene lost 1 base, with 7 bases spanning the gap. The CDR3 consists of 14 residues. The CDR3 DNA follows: TGTGCCAGCAGTTTGGCCACTGCCAAAAACATTCAGTACTTC. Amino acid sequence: CASSLATAKNIQYF.

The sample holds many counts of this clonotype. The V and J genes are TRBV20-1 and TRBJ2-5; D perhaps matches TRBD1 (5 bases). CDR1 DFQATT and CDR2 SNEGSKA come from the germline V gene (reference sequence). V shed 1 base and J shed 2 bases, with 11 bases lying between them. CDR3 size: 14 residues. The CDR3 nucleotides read TGCAGTGCTAGAGCGCGAACAGGTCAAGAGACCCAGTACTTC. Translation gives CSARARTGQETQYF.

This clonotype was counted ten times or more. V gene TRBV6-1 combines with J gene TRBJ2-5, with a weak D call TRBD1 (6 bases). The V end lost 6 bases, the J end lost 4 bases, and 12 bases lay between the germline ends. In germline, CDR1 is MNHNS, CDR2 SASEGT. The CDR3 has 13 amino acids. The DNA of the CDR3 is TGTGCCAGCAGGCCAACAGGGTCAGAGACCCAGTACTTC. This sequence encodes CASRPTGSETQYF.

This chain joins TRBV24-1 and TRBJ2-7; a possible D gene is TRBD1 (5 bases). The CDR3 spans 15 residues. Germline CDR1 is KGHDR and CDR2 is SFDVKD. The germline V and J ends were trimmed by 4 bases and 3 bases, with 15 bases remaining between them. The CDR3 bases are TGTGCCACCAGTGAGGGTGGGGCAGGGCGCTACGAGCAGTACTTC. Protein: CATSEGGAGRYEQYF.

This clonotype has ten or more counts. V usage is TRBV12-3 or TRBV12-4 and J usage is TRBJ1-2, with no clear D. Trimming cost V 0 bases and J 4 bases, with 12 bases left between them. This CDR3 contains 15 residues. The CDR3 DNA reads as TGTGCCAGCAGTTTAGCACCCCGGACGCTCTATGGCTACACCTTC. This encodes CASSLAPRTLYGYTF.

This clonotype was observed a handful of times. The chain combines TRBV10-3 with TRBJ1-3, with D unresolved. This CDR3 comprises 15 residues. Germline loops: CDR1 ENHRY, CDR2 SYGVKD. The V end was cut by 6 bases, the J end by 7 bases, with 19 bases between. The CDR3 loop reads CAIRSKGDGPNTIYF. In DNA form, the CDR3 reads TGTGCCATCAGGTCCAAAGGAGACGGACCTAACACCATATATTTT.

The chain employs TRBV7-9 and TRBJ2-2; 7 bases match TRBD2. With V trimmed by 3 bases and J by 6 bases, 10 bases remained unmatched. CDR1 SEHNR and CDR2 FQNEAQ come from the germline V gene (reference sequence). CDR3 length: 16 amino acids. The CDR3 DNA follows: TGTGCCAGCAGCTTGCGCGCGGGGGTTGACGCCGGGGAGCTGTTTTTT. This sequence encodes CASSLRAGVDAGELFF.

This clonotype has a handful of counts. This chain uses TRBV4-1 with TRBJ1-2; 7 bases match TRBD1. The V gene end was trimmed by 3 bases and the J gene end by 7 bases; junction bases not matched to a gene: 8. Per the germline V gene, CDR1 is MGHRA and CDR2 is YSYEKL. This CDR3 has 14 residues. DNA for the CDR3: TGCGCCAGCAGCCAGAGACAGGGATCGTCTGGCTACACCTTC. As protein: CASSQRQGSSGYTF.

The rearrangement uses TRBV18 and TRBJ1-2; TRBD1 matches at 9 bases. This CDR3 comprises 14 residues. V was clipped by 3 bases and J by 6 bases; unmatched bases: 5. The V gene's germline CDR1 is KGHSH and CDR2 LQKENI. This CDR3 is CASSPTGGDHGYTF. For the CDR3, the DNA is TGTGCCAGCTCACCCACAGGGGGCGATCATGGCTACACCTTC.

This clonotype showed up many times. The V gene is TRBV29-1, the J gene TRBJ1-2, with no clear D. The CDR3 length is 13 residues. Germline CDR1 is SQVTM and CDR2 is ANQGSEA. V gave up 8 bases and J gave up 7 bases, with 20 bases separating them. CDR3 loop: CSTHGVTGGGYTF. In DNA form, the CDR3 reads TGCAGCACCCATGGGGTGACGGGTGGTGGCTACACCTTC.

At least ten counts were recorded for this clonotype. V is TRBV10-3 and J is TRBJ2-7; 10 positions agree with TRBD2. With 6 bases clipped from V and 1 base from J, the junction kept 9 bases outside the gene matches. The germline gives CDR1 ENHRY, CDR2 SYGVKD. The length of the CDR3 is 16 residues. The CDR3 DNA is TGTGCCATCAGCACCTGGACTAGCGGCCCGTCCTACGAGCAGTACTTC. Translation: CAISTWTSGPSYEQYF.

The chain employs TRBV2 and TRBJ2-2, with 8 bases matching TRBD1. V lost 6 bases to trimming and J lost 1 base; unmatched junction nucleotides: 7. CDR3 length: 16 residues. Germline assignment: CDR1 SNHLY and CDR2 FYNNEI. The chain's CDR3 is CASRDDGQGNTGELFF. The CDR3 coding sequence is TGTGCCAGCAGAGATGATGGACAGGGGAACACCGGGGAGCTGTTTTTT. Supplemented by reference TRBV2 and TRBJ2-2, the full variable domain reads EPEVTQTPSHQVTQMGQEVILRCVPISNHLYFYWYRQILGQKVEFLVSFYNNEISEKSEIFDDQFSVERPDGSNFTLKIRSTKLEDSAMYFCASRDDGQGNTGELFFGEGSRLTVL.

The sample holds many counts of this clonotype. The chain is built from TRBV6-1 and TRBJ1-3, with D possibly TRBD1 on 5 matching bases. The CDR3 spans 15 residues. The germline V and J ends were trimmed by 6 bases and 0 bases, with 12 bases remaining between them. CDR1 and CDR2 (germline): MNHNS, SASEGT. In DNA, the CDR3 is TGTGCCAGCAGCTGGGGGTCAAACTCTGGAAACACCATATATTTT. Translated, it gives CASSWGSNSGNTIYF.

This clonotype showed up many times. This CDR3 reads CASSWRGGVAFF. The CDR3 DNA reads TGTGCCAGCAGTTGGAGGGGCGGCGTAGCTTTCTTT. The rearrangement joins TRBV6-1 to TRBJ1-1; TRBD1 is a possible D gene (5 bases). V lost 5 bases and J lost 10, with 14 bases in between. The germline V gene has CDR1 MNHNS and CDR2 SASEGT. CDR3 length: 12 amino acids.

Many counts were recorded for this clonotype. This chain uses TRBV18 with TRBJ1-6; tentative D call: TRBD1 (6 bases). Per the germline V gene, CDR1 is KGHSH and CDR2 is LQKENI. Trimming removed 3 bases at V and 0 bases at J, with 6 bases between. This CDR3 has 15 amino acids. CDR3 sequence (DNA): TGTGCCAGCTCACCGGACAGCTCCTATAATTCACCCCTCCACTTT. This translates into CASSPDSSYNSPLHF.

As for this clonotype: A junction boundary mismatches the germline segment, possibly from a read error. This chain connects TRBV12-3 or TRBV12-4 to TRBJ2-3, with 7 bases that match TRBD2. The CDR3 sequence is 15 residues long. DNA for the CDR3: TGTGCCAGCAGTTTACTAGCGGCTAGCGCAGATACGCCGTATTTT. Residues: CASSLLAASADTPYF.